The entry below gives a single T cell receptor beta chain sequence along with its context. The antigen remains unidentified. This sample stems from a study of T cells in Graves' hyperthyroidism and ophthalmopathy. TCR beta CDR3 regions were amplified from RNA. HTBI primers drove first-round RT-PCR of the TCR CDR3. TCRdb fed the multiplex PCR reads into MiXCR, producing one record per CDR3 protein. The sample holds fewer than 25,000 distinct CDR3 sequences, 45% to 50% seen once. Study outcomes and limitations: Stable hyperthyroidism was separated from ophthalmopathy by a model based on 13 V-J features. Most clonotypes expanded in thyroid above 0.001 were likewise present in blood.

Among the patients, aged 18 to 65, hyperthyroidism was newly diagnosed and had lasted under 2 months. Uncontrolled infection, other autoimmune disease, pregnancy or lactation disqualified patients from enrolment. Between the trimmed V and J ends, which lost 3 bases and 2 bases, there was a span of 10 bases. From germline, CDR1 is DFQATT and CDR2 SNEGSKA (reference sequence). CDR3 size: 13 residues. This chain uses TRBV20-1 with TRBJ1-2; D perhaps matches TRBD1 (6 bases). Sequencing was carried out using blood. This sequence was found in a woman between 40 and 55 years old with Graves' hyperthyroidism that later progressed to Graves' ophthalmopathy. The CDR3 DNA follows: TGCAGTGCTAGTACAGGGATCAACTATGGCTACACCTTC. This translates into CSASTGINYGYTF.